The TCR beta chain described here comes from a study of cytomegalovirus exposure and HLA in healthy donors. In nominal health when sampled, donors likely had unrecorded immune exposures nonetheless. This PCR relied on a set of 60 Vbeta primers and 13 Jbeta primers. Repertoires were generated with immunoSEQ multiplex PCR, while TCRdb's copy carries only in-frame clones and drops some. The repertoire has about 130,000 clones, less than 85% of them found once; the top ten carry about 9.2%. Study-wide points: Sequence variants that were highly shared formed a cluster that was likely a sequencing artifact. Analysis performed later showed TCR beta chains linked to HLA being more clonally expanded than equally common others. As a later analysis showed, several of the most significant clusters appeared to be linked to common viral pathogens.

This CDR3 has 16 residues. The V gene's germline CDR1 is MNHEY and CDR2 SVGAGI. The germline V and J ends were trimmed by 4 bases and 1 base, with 14 bases remaining between them. In regard to this clone: Its antigen is as yet unknown.

The specimen was PBMCs. This sequence originates from a man aged 25 to 45 in good health and CMV-seropositive. The chain employs TRBV6-5 and TRBJ2-1, with D possibly TRBD1 on 5 matching bases. CDR3 DNA: TGTGCCAGCAGTTTCAGGGTCCGTCCATCCTACAATGAGCAGTTCTTC. Amino acids: CASSFRVRPSYNEQFF.